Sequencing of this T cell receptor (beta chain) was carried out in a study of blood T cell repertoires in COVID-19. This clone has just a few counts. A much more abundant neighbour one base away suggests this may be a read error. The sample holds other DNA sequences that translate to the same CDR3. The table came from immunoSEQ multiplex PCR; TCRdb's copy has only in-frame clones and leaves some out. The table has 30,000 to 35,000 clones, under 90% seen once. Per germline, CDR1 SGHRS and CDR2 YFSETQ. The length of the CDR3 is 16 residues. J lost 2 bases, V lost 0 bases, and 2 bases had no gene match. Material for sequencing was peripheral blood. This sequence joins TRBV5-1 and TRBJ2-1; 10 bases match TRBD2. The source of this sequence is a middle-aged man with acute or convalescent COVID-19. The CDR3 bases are TGCGCCAGCAGCTTGGCCACTAGCGGGACCTACAATGAGCAGTTCTTC. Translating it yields CASSLATSGTYNEQFF.